These T cell receptor beta chains were read from a single sample in a study of shared clonotypes between healthy human individuals. Clones were sequenced by immunoSEQ multiplex PCR, and TCRdb holds only the in-frame ones, with some missing. The table records approximately 2.1 million clones, just over 90% of them present only once. Material: naive CD4+ T cells from PBMCs. The receptors shown here come from a man younger than 35 in good health. Some clones in this sample may be carry-over from other donors' samples. The CDR3 runs from the conserved cysteine through the conserved F or W. Fields, in order: CDR3 length, J gene, V gene, CDR3 protein.

length: 14
J: TRBJ1-3
V: TRBV10-2
CDR3: CASRGQVSGNTIYF

length: 16
J: TRBJ2-2
V: TRBV18
CDR3: CASSPLSGGVAGELFF

length: 14
J: TRBJ1-5
V: TRBV6-1
CDR3: CASHRDRGSWPQHF

length: 16
J: TRBJ2-1
V: TRBV7-3
CDR3: CASSLKSGRADNEQFF

length: 14
J: TRBJ2-3
V: TRBV6-1
CDR3: CASQPSTTTDTQYF

length: 15
J: TRBJ1-3
V: TRBV28
CDR3: CASSPYGRAGNTIYF

length: 17
J: TRBJ2-1
V: TRBV5-1
CDR3: CASSLAEDSRGRGEQFF

length: 15
J: TRBJ1-1
V: TRBV5-4
CDR3: CASSVPGQGSTEAFF

length: 15
J: TRBJ2-3
V: TRBV5-1
CDR3: CASSPRDRSTDTQYF

length: 19
J: TRBJ2-1
V: TRBV7-9
CDR3: CASSFPLTTSGDSYNEQFF

length: 14
J: TRBJ2-7
V: TRBV6-6
CDR3: CASSYSRTSYEQYF

length: 16
J: TRBJ2-7
V: TRBV10-3
CDR3: CAISESRDTKTYEQYF

length: 14
J: TRBJ2-2
V: TRBV7-6
CDR3: CASTSGGATGELFF

length: 14
J: TRBJ2-7
V: TRBV30
CDR3: CAWSADRILYEQYF

length: 15
J: TRBJ2-1
V: TRBV2
CDR3: CASSYSVGSYNEQFF

length: 15
J: TRBJ1-1
V: TRBV5-1
CDR3: CASSLEGGVYTEAFF

length: 15
J: TRBJ1-1
V: TRBV18
CDR3: CASSPPNFPNTEAFF

length: 19
J: TRBJ1-3
V: TRBV7-8
CDR3: CASIISFWDPGASGNTIYF

length: 15
J: TRBJ2-3
V: TRBV28
CDR3: CASSGGGSGSDTQYF

length: 14
J: TRBJ2-3
V: TRBV5-1
CDR3: CASRLAGVTDTQYF

length: 15
J: TRBJ2-1
V: TRBV9
CDR3: CASSVESGSDTEQFF

length: 17
J: TRBJ2-7
V: TRBV7-9
CDR3: CASSPAPGQGHPYEQYF

length: 17
J: TRBJ2-1
V: TRBV4-3
CDR3: CASSPRLAGGPSYEQFF

length: 14
J: TRBJ1-2
V: TRBV28
CDR3: CASTYRTGRRGYTF

length: 11
J: TRBJ2-1
V: TRBV29-1
CDR3: CSVGDYNEQFF